These T cell receptor beta chains were read from a single sample in a study of CD8 T cells in Susac syndrome. TCRdb passed the immunoSEQ multiplex PCR reads through MiXCR, listing each CDR3 protein once. The sample includes roughly 150,000 distinct CDR3 sequences, roughly 94% of them seen just once. What was sequenced was CD4+ T cells from PBMCs. These receptors all come from a human donor with multiple sclerosis. The CDR3 runs from the conserved cysteine through the conserved F or W. Each record gives: D gene, V gene, CDR3 length, clone size, J gene, CDR3 DNA, CDR3 protein. D genes are given only for firm matches. Expanded clones get a size class; other rows say once, few or many, or leave the size out.

D: NA
V: TRBV3-1
length: 12
size: few
J: TRBJ1-5
DNA: TGTGCCAGCAGCCAGGGGGATCAGCCCCAGCATTTT
CDR3: CASSQGDQPQHF

D: NA
V: TRBV11-2
length: 16
size: NA
J: TRBJ2-7
DNA: TGTGCCAGCAGCTTAGGCCCCCAGTGGAGCTCCTACGAGCAGTACTTC
CDR3: CASSLGPQWSSYEQYF

D: NA
V: TRBV24-1
length: 15
size: NA
J: TRBJ2-7
DNA: TGTGCCACCAGTGATCGGGACCTCGGGAACTACGAGCAGTACTTC
CDR3: CATSDRDLGNYEQYF

D: TRBD2
V: TRBV18
length: 17
size: NA
J: TRBJ2-7
DNA: TGTGCCAGCTCACCCGGGGGGGGGACTTTGAGCTCCTACGAGCAGTACTTC
CDR3: CASSPGGGTLSSYEQYF

D: TRBD1
V: TRBV12-3/TRBV12-4
length: 14
size: NA
J: TRBJ1-2
DNA: TGTGCCAGCAGCCGTGGACAGGTCTTCTATGGCTACACCTTC
CDR3: CASSRGQVFYGYTF

D: NA
V: TRBV7-9
length: 13
size: NA
J: TRBJ2-7
DNA: TGTGCCAGCAGCTTACTGTCTCCCTACGAGCAGTACTTC
CDR3: CASSLLSPYEQYF

D: TRBD2
V: TRBV12-3/TRBV12-4
length: 22
size: NA
J: TRBJ2-4
DNA: TGTGCCAGCAGTCTCATCCCCCGTTTTGGTAGCGGGAGCCAGTGGGGCAAAAACATTCAGTACTTC
CDR3: CASSLIPRFGSGSQWGKNIQYF

D: TRBD2
V: TRBV10-3
length: 16
size: once
J: TRBJ2-1
DNA: TGTGCCATCAGTGAGCCGGGGCTAGCGGATTACAATGAGCAGTTCTTC
CDR3: CAISEPGLADYNEQFF

D: NA
V: TRBV30
length: 11
size: once
J: TRBJ1-1
DNA: TGTGCCTGGAGTGGGGACACTGAAGCTTTCTTT
CDR3: CAWSGDTEAFF

D: NA
V: TRBV12-3/TRBV12-4
length: 14
size: NA
J: TRBJ1-1
DNA: TGTGCCAGCAGTTATAAGGACAGAAACACTGAAGCTTTCTTT
CDR3: CASSYKDRNTEAFF

D: NA
V: TRBV23-1
length: 14
size: NA
J: TRBJ1-1
DNA: TGCGCCAGCAGTCAGAGAAAGAGGAACACTGAAGCTTTCTTT
CDR3: CASSQRKRNTEAFF

D: NA
V: TRBV24-1
length: 16
size: NA
J: TRBJ2-2
DNA: TGTGCCACCAGTGAAACAAACAGGCTCCGCGCCGGGGAGCTGTTTTTT
CDR3: CATSETNRLRAGELFF

D: NA
V: TRBV20-1
length: 15
size: NA
J: TRBJ2-5
DNA: TGCAGTGCTGGGTCCGGAGGGGGTTGGCAAGAGACCCAGTACTTC
CDR3: CSAGSGGGWQETQYF

D: NA
V: TRBV7-6
length: 17
size: NA
J: TRBJ1-5
DNA: TGTGCCAGCAGCTTAGTCCCACTAGACGCGGGCAATCAGCCCCAGCATTTT
CDR3: CASSLVPLDAGNQPQHF

D: NA
V: TRBV27
length: 13
size: NA
J: TRBJ2-3
DNA: TGTGCCAGCACCTTTTACCCCTATGATACGCAGTATTTT
CDR3: CASTFYPYDTQYF

D: NA
V: TRBV5-1
length: 16
size: NA
J: TRBJ2-3
DNA: TGCGCCAGCAGCTTGGGAGGACAGACCCGCACAGATACGCAGTATTTT
CDR3: CASSLGGQTRTDTQYF

D: TRBD1
V: TRBV7-9
length: 14
size: NA
J: TRBJ1-2
DNA: TGTGCCAGCAGCCAAGGGGGCGGTCGCTATGGCTACACCTTC
CDR3: CASSQGGGRYGYTF

D: NA
V: TRBV30
length: 13
size: NA
J: TRBJ1-5
DNA: TGTGCCTGGAGTAGCACTGGGGCACAGCCCCAGCATTTT
CDR3: CAWSSTGAQPQHF

D: TRBD1
V: TRBV7-2
length: 14
size: once
J: TRBJ1-4
DNA: TGTGCCAGCAGATCTGGACAGGGAGGGGAAAAACTGTTTTTT
CDR3: CASRSGQGGEKLFF

D: TRBD1
V: TRBV25-1
length: 14
size: NA
J: TRBJ1-4
DNA: TGTGCCAGCGGCACCGGGACAGGGGGCCGAAAACTGTTTTTT
CDR3: CASGTGTGGRKLFF

D: NA
V: TRBV20-1
length: 13
size: NA
J: TRBJ1-5
DNA: TGCAGTGCTGGCCAGGGGTCGGGTCAGCCCCAGCATTTT
CDR3: CSAGQGSGQPQHF

D: NA
V: TRBV7-9
length: 12
size: NA
J: TRBJ1-4
DNA: TGTGCCACCGGAATGGGCGGAGAAAAACTGTTTTTT
CDR3: CATGMGGEKLFF

D: NA
V: TRBV15
length: 16
size: NA
J: TRBJ2-2
DNA: TGTGCCACCAGCCTGCCAGGTGGATCCAACACCGGGGAGCTGTTTTTT
CDR3: CATSLPGGSNTGELFF

D: NA
V: TRBV6-4
length: 13
size: NA
J: TRBJ1-1
DNA: TGTGCCAGCAGTCCATCTCCGGGCGTTGAAGCTTTCTTT
CDR3: CASSPSPGVEAFF

D: NA
V: TRBV4-1
length: 14
size: NA
J: TRBJ1-2
DNA: TGCGCCAGCAGCCAAGACTCCACGGACCATGGCTACACCTTC
CDR3: CASSQDSTDHGYTF

D: NA
V: TRBV11-3
length: 14
size: NA
J: TRBJ2-3
DNA: TGTGCCAGCAGCTTACAAGGGTCGAGGGATACGCAGTATTTT
CDR3: CASSLQGSRDTQYF

D: NA
V: TRBV2
length: 13
size: NA
J: TRBJ2-3
DNA: TGTGCCAGCGGGGGGACTGGCACAGATACGCAGTATTTT
CDR3: CASGGTGTDTQYF

D: NA
V: TRBV30
length: 13
size: NA
J: TRBJ1-2
DNA: TGTGCCTGGAGTGACGACAGGCCAGGGGGCTACACCTTC
CDR3: CAWSDDRPGGYTF

D: NA
V: TRBV18
length: 15
size: NA
J: TRBJ1-5
DNA: TGTGCCAGCTCACCAATGAGGGGTAGCAATCAGCCCCAGCATTTT
CDR3: CASSPMRGSNQPQHF

D: NA
V: TRBV12-3/TRBV12-4
length: 13
size: NA
J: TRBJ1-2
DNA: TGTGCCAGCAGCTACAGGGCAAGTGGAGGCTACACCTTC
CDR3: CASSYRASGGYTF

D: NA
V: TRBV7-2
length: 14
size: NA
J: TRBJ2-7
DNA: TGTGCCAGCAGGCAAGACAGCCGCTCCTACGAGCAGTACTTC
CDR3: CASRQDSRSYEQYF

D: NA
V: TRBV5-6
length: 15
size: NA
J: TRBJ1-1
DNA: TGTGCCAGCAGCTTGGCAGGAGTAGCTTGGGCTGAAGCTTTCTTT
CDR3: CASSLAGVAWAEAFF

D: TRBD2
V: TRBV27
length: 17
size: NA
J: TRBJ2-5
DNA: TGTGCCAGACTGGGACTAGCGGGAGGGCAGCGGCAAGAGACCCAGTACTTC
CDR3: CARLGLAGGQRQETQYF

D: NA
V: TRBV20-1
length: 13
size: NA
J: TRBJ2-7
DNA: TGCAGTGCCCCGAAACAGGGCGGCCACGAGCAGTACTTC
CDR3: CSAPKQGGHEQYF

D: TRBD1
V: TRBV11-1
length: 14
size: NA
J: TRBJ1-2
DNA: TGTGCCAGCAGCTACCAGACAGGGACCTATGGCTACACCTTC
CDR3: CASSYQTGTYGYTF

D: NA
V: TRBV7-9
length: 15
size: few
J: TRBJ2-4
DNA: TGTGCCAGCAGCTTATCCCAAGGAGCCAAAAACATTCAGTACTTC
CDR3: CASSLSQGAKNIQYF

D: TRBD1
V: TRBV20-1
length: 15
size: NA
J: TRBJ2-3
DNA: TGCAGTGCTAGAGCAGAAGACAGGGCTAGAGATACGCAGTATTTT
CDR3: CSARAEDRARDTQYF

D: NA
V: TRBV6-5
length: 14
size: NA
J: TRBJ1-2
DNA: TGTGCCAGCAGTTTATCAGGGGTAGCCTATGGCTACACCTTC
CDR3: CASSLSGVAYGYTF

D: NA
V: TRBV12-5
length: 15
size: NA
J: TRBJ1-5
DNA: TGTGCTAGTGGTTTGGTAGGGGGGGCAAATCAGCCCCAGCATTTT
CDR3: CASGLVGGANQPQHF

D: TRBD2
V: TRBV25-1
length: 16
size: NA
J: TRBJ2-1
DNA: TGTGCCAGCAGTTTTCGTACTAGCGGGAGGTCGAATGAGCAGTTCTTC
CDR3: CASSFRTSGRSNEQFF